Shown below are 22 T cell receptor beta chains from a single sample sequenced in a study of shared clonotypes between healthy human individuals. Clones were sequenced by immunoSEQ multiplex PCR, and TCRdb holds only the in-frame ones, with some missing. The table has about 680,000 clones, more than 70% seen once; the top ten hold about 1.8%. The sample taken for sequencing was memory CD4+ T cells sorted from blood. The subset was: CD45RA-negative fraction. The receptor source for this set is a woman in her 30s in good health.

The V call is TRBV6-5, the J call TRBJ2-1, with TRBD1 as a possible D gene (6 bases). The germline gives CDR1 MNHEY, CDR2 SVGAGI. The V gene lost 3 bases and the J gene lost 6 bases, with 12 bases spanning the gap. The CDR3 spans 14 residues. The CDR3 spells CASSYSTGSNEQFF. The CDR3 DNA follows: TGTGCCAGCAGTTATTCGACAGGTTCCAATGAGCAGTTCTTC.

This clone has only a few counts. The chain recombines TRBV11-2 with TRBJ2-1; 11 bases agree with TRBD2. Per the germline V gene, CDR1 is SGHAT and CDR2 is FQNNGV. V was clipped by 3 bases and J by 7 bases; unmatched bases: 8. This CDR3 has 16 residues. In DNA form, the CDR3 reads TGTGCCAGCAGCTTTCTCATTACTAGCGGGAGAAATGAGCAGTTCTTC. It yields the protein CASSFLITSGRNEQFF.

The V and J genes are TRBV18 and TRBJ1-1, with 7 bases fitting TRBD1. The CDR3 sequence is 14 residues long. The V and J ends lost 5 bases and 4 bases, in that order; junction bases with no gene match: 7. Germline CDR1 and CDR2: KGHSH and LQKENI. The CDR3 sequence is CASSAPGQRTEAFF. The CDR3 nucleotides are TGTGCCAGCTCAGCTCCGGGACAGCGCACTGAAGCTTTCTTT. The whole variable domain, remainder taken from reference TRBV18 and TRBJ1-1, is NAGVMQNPRHLVRRRGQEARLRCSPMKGHSHVYWYRQLPEEGLKFMVYLQKENIIDESGMPKERFSAEFPKEGPSILRIQQVVRGDSAAYFCASSAPGQRTEAFFGQGTRLTVV.

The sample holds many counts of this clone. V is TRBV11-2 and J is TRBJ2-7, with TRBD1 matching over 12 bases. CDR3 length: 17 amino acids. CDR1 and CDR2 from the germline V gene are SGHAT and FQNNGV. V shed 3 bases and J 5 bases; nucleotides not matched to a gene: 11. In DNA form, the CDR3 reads TGTGCCAGCAGCTTCACCGGGACAGGGGGCATGAGGGACGAGCAGTACTTC. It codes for CASSFTGTGGMRDEQYF.

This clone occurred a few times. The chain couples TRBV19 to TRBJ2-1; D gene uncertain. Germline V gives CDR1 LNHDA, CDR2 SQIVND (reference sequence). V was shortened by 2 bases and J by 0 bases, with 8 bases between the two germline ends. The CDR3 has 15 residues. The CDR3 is CASSIHKSSYNEQFF. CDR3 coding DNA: TGTGCCAGTAGTATACATAAATCCTCCTACAATGAGCAGTTCTTC.

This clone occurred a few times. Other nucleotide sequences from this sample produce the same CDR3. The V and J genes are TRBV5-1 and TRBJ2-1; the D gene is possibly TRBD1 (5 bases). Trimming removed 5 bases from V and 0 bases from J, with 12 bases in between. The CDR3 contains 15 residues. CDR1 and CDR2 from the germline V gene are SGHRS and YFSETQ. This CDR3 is CASSSDSSSYNEQFF. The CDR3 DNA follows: TGCGCCAGCAGTTCAGACAGCAGCTCCTACAATGAGCAGTTCTTC.

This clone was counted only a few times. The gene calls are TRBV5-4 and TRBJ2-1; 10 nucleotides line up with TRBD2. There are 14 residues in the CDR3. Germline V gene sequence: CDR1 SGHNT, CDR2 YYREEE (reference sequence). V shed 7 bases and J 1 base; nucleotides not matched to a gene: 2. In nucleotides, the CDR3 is TGTGCCAGCGAACTAGCGGGATCCTACAATGAGCAGTTCTTC. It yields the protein CASELAGSYNEQFF.

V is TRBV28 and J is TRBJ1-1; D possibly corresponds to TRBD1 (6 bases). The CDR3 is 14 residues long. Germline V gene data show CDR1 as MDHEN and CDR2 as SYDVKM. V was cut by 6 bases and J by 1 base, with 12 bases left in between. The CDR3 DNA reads TGTGCCAGCAGCAGGGGTTCCCCGAACACTGAAGCTTTCTTT. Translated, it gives CASSRGSPNTEAFF.

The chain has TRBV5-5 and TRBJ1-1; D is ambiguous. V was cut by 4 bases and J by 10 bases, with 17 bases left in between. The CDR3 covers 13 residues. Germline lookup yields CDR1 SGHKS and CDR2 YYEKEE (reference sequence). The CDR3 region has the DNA TGTGCCAGCAGCCCAATTGCGGCATCGGTAGCTTTCTTT. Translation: CASSPIAASVAFF.

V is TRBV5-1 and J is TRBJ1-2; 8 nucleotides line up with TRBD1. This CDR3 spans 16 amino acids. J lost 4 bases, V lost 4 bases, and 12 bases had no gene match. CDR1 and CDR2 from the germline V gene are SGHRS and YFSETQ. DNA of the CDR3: TGCGCCAGCAGCCCCTCTCCAGGGGGCGAGGTCTATGGCTACACCTTC. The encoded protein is CASSPSPGGEVYGYTF.

For the CDR3, the DNA is TGTGCCAGCAGGCTGATAAGCTACGAGCAGTACTTC. Translation gives CASRLISYEQYF. V gene TRBV2 combines with J gene TRBJ2-7, with D hard to call. CDR1 is SNHLY and CDR2 is FYNNEI in the germline V gene. The CDR3 consists of 12 residues. Trimming cost V 6 bases and J 3 bases, with 9 bases left between them.

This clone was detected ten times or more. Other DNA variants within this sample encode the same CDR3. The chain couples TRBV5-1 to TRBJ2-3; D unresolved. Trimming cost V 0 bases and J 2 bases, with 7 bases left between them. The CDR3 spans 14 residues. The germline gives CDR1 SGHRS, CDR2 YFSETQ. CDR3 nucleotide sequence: TGCGCCAGCAGCTTGGAACAGCTCACAGATACGCAGTATTTT. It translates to CASSLEQLTDTQYF.

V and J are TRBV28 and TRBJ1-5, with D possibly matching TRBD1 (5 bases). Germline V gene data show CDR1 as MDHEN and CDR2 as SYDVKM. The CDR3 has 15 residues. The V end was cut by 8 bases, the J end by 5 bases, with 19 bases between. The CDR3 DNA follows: TGTGCCAGCTTAAGGGGCCGGGCCTTTTATCAGCCCCAGCATTTT. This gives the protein CASLRGRAFYQPQHF.

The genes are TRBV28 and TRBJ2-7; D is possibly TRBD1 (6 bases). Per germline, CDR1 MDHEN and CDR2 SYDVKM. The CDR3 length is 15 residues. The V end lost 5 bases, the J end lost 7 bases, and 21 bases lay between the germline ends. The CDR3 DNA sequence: TGTGCCAGCAGTCCGAGGGGGACCACCTTCAGGGAGCAGTACTTC. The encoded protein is CASSPRGTTFREQYF.

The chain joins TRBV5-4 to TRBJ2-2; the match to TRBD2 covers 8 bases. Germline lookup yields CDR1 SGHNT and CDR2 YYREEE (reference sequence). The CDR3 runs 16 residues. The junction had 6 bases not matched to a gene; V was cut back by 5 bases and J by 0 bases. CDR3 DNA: TGTGCCAGCAGTCGCTCGGGGGGGACGAACACCGGGGAGCTGTTTTTT. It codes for CASSRSGGTNTGELFF.

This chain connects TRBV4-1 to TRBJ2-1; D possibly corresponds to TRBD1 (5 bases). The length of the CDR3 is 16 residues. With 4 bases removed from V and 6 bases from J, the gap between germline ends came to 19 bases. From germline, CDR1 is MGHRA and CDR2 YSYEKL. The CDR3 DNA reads TGCGCCAGCAGCCCCGGCAGGGCAAAGTCGACCAATGAGCAGTTCTTC. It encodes CASSPGRAKSTNEQFF.

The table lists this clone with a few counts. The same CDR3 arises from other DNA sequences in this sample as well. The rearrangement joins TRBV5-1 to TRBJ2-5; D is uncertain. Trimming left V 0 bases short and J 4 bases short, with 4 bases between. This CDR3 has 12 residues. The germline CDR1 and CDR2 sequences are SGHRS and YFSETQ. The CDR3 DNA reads TGCGCCAGCAGCTTGGACGGAGAGACCCAGTACTTC. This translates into CASSLDGETQYF. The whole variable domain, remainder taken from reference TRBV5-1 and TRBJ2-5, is KAGVTQTPRYLIKTRGQQVTLSCSPISGHRSVSWYQQTPGQGLQFLFEYFSETQRNKGNFPGRFSGRQFSNSRSEMNVSTLELGDSALYLCASSLDGETQYFGPGTRLLVL.

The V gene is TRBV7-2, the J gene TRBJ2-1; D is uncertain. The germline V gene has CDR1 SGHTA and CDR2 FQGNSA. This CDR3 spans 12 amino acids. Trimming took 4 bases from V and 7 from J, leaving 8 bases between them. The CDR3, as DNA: TGTGCCAGCAGCTGGGCCGGGAATGAGCAGTTCTTC. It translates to CASSWAGNEQFF.

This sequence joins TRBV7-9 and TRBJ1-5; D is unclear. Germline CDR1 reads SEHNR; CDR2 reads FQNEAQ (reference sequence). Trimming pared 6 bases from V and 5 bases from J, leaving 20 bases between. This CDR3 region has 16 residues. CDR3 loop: CASSSAGRGIHQPQHF. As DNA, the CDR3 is TGTGCCAGCAGTTCTGCAGGACGGGGTATTCATCAGCCCCAGCATTTT.

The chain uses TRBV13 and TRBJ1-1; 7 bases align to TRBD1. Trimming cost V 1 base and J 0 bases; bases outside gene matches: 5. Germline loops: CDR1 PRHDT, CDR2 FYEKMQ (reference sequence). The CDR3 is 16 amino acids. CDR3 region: CASSLEGDSMNTEAFF. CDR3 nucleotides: TGTGCCAGCAGCTTAGAGGGGGACAGCATGAACACTGAAGCTTTCTTT.

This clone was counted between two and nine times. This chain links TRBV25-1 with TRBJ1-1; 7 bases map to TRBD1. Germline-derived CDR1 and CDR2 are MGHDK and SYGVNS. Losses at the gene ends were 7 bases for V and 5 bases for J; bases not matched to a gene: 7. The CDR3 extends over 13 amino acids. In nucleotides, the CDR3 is TGTGCCAGCAAAGGAGGGGGCATTACTGAAGCTTTCTTT. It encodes CASKGGGITEAFF.

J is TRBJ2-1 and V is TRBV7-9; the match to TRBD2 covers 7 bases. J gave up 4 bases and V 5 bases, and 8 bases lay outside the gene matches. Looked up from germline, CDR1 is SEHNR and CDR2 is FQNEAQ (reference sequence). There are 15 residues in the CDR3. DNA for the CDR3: TGTGCCAGCAGCCACCTAGCGGAGGGATACAATGAGCAGTTCTTC. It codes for CASSHLAEGYNEQFF.